A single sample gave rise to the 13 T cell receptor beta chains below, sequenced in a study of T cell responses to AZD1222 COVID-19 vaccine. Here immunoSEQ multiplex PCR was the method, and the copy in TCRdb shows in-frame clones only, minus some. The data contain some 50,000 clones, around 90% of them singletons. The sequenced sample was peripheral blood, obtained 28 days after the second AZD1222 dose. These receptors were obtained from an adult who received the AZD1222 COVID-19 vaccine.

V is TRBV5-1 and J is TRBJ1-1; 7 bases match TRBD1. The ends lost 4 bases at V and 4 bases at J; junction bases unmatched: 10. This CDR3 has 15 amino acids. Germline V lookup: CDR1 SGHRS, CDR2 YFSETQ. The DNA of the CDR3 is TGCGCCAGCAGCAGCACCGACAGGGATCGCACTGAAGCTTTCTTT. It codes for CASSSTDRDRTEAFF. Full variable domain (remainder filled in from reference TRBV5-1 and TRBJ1-1): KAGVTQTPRYLIKTRGQQVTLSCSPISGHRSVSWYQQTPGQGLQFLFEYFSETQRNKGNFPGRFSGRQFSNSRSEMNVSTLELGDSALYLCASSSTDRDRTEAFFGQGTRLTVV.

The chain is built from TRBV10-3 and TRBJ1-2; TRBD1 might be the D (5 bases). The V gene lost 2 bases and the J gene lost 2 bases, with 9 bases spanning the gap. The CDR3 contains 14 residues. The germline V gene encodes CDR1 ENHRY and CDR2 SYGVKD. CDR3 region: CAISEAGRNYGYTF. CDR3 DNA sequence: TGTGCCATCAGTGAGGCAGGGAGAAACTATGGCTACACCTTC.

This CDR3 reads CASSILWVVSDQPQHF. The CDR3 DNA sequence: TGTGCCAGTAGTATTCTTTGGGTAGTATCTGATCAGCCCCAGCATTTT. This chain uses TRBV19 with TRBJ1-5; D unresolved. V gave up 3 bases and J gave up 5 bases, with 17 bases separating them. The length of the CDR3 is 16 residues. CDR1 LNHDA and CDR2 SQIVND come from the germline V gene (reference sequence).

CDR3 region: CASRDTGQNYGYTF. CDR3 in DNA: TGTGCCAGCAGAGATACGGGACAGAACTATGGCTACACCTTC. This chain joins TRBV2 and TRBJ1-2; 7 nucleotides line up with TRBD1. The ends lost 6 bases at V and 2 bases at J; junction bases unmatched: 6. CDR1 is SNHLY, CDR2 FYNNEI, per germline. This CDR3 spans 14 amino acids. The complete variable domain, with remaining parts taken from reference TRBV2 and TRBJ1-2, reads EPEVTQTPSHQVTQMGQEVILRCVPISNHLYFYWYRQILGQKVEFLVSFYNNEISEKSEIFDDQFSVERPDGSNFTLKIRSTKLEDSAMYFCASRDTGQNYGYTFGSGTRLTVV.

This sequence joins TRBV4-2 and TRBJ1-3; no reliable D call. This CDR3 is built from 16 residues. V was trimmed by 1 base and J by 0 bases, leaving 10 bases between them. Germline CDR1 is LGHNA and CDR2 is YNFKEQ. The chain's CDR3 is CASSQGRRDSGNTIYF. The CDR3 DNA reads as TGTGCCAGCAGCCAAGGACGACGGGACTCTGGAAACACCATATATTTT.

The V and J genes are TRBV21-1 and TRBJ1-5. TRBV21-1 is a pseudogene locus. The CDR3 is 16 residues long. Here the CDR3 reads CASSKVSGLNNQPQHF. The CDR3 DNA reads TGTGCCAGCAGCAAAGTCTCTGGACTGAACAATCAGCCCCAGCATTTT.

The chain links TRBV5-4 to TRBJ2-7; 10 bases map to TRBD2. CDR3 length: 17 residues. Germline assignment: CDR1 SGHNT and CDR2 YYREEE (reference sequence). V lost 4 bases to trimming and J lost 0 bases; unmatched junction nucleotides: 10. The CDR3 here is CASSPQGRTSGSYEQYF. The CDR3, as DNA: TGTGCCAGCAGCCCGCAGGGACGGACTAGCGGCTCCTACGAGCAGTACTTC.

J is TRBJ2-1 and V is TRBV10-3, with 8 bases lining up with TRBD2. V shed 4 bases and J 3 bases; nucleotides not matched to a gene: 5. Germline-derived CDR1 and CDR2 are ENHRY and SYGVKD. The CDR3 loop spans 15 amino acids. CDR3 sequence reads: CAISGALADYNEQFF. The CDR3 DNA reads TGTGCCATCAGTGGTGCACTAGCGGACTACAATGAGCAGTTCTTC.

The V and J genes are TRBV2 and TRBJ2-1, with D hard to call. The V end lost 2 bases, the J end lost 0 bases, and 11 bases lay between the germline ends. CDR3 length: 16 amino acids. Germline CDR1 reads SNHLY; CDR2 reads FYNNEI. The CDR3 DNA follows: TGTGCCAGCAGTGAACCCGGGTTTAGCTCCTACAATGAGCAGTTCTTC. Amino acid sequence: CASSEPGFSSYNEQFF.

The V gene is TRBV6-1, the J gene TRBJ2-7; TRBD1 is a possible D gene (5 bases). The CDR3 consists of 16 residues. CDR1 and CDR2 from the germline V gene are MNHNS and SASEGT. V was trimmed by 1 base and J by 4 bases, leaving 17 bases between them. CDR3 coding DNA: TGTGCCAGCAGTGAAGGTTTAGGCAGGGCTGGGTACGAGCAGTACTTC. Translation gives CASSEGLGRAGYEQYF.

V is TRBV6-5 and J is TRBJ1-2; the D is unclear. Trimming took 7 bases from V and 4 from J, leaving 13 bases between them. The germline V gene has CDR1 MNHEY and CDR2 SVGAGI. The CDR3 length is 13 residues. CDR3 nucleotides: TGTGCCAGCACGACTTCCTCGTCCTATGGCTACACCTTC. Amino acid sequence: CASTTSSSYGYTF.

The chain joins TRBV2 to TRBJ2-2, with 9 bases matching TRBD2. Germline lookup yields CDR1 SNHLY and CDR2 FYNNEI. V shed 6 bases, J shed 7 bases, and the junction held 15 bases outside the gene matches. The CDR3 loop spans 17 amino acids. The CDR3 sequence is CASRPHGGRAIGGELFF. CDR3 bases: TGTGCCAGCAGGCCCCACGGCGGGAGGGCCATAGGCGGGGAGCTGTTTTTT.

This chain links TRBV20-1 with TRBJ2-7; TRBD2 might be the D (5 bases). CDR3 length: 11 residues. Germline CDR1 and CDR2: DFQATT and SNEGSKA (reference sequence). Trimming stripped 6 bases from V and 1 base from J, with 7 bases between. CDR3 region: CSADSSYEQYF. The DNA for the CDR3 is TGCAGTGCGGACTCGTCCTACGAGCAGTACTTC.